A single sample gave rise to the 21 T cell receptor beta chains below, sequenced in a study of T-cell reconstitution after alpha-beta-depleted transplantation in children. The library targeted TCRbeta and was prepared with unique molecular identifiers. Via MiXCR, TCRdb re-called the PCR reads, giving one row per CDR3 protein. The table lists 550,000 to 600,000 distinct CDR3 sequences, more than 20% of them singletons. Sequencing used PBMCs, mostly from graft donor cells, obtained 360 days after TCRalphabeta/CD19-depleted stem cell transplant. The receptor set was obtained from a boy under two years old who had a stem cell transplant for acute myeloid leukemia, so the T cells may come from the graft donor.

This clonotype was seen a few times. This rearrangement joins TRBV20-1 to TRBJ2-7; 8 bases are shared with TRBD1. Losses at the gene ends were 1 base for V and 7 bases for J; bases not matched to a gene: 15. The CDR3 covers 16 residues. The germline CDR1 and CDR2 sequences are DFQATT and SNEGSKA (reference sequence). The DNA of the CDR3 is TGCAGTGCTAGAGGGACAGGGATTGGATGGGTCGCAGAGCAGTACTTC. Translating gives CSARGTGIGWVAEQYF.

In this sample, this clonotype turned up a few times. This chain uses TRBV20-1 with TRBJ2-7; TRBD2 is a possible D gene (5 bases). Germline V gives CDR1 DFQATT, CDR2 SNEGSKA (reference sequence). There are 14 residues in the CDR3. V was cut by 1 base and J by 1 base, with 11 bases left in between. CDR3 sequence: CSARGRAVSYEQYV. CDR3 nucleotide sequence: TGCAGTGCTAGAGGCCGAGCGGTTTCCTACGAGCAGTACGTC.

This clonotype was seen a handful of times. The rearrangement joins TRBV20-1 to TRBJ2-7; D perhaps matches TRBD1 (6 bases). V dropped 5 bases and J dropped 2 bases, with 10 bases sitting between them. CDR1 and CDR2 from the germline V gene are DFQATT and SNEGSKA (reference sequence). CDR3 size: 12 residues. The CDR3 region is CSAEDSPYEQYV. CDR3 nucleotide sequence: TGCAGTGCTGAGGACAGTCCCTACGAGCAGTACGTC.

This clonotype was recorded at least ten times. V and J are TRBV29-1 and TRBJ1-3; D remains unclear. The germline V gene encodes CDR1 SQVTM and CDR2 ANQGSEA. The CDR3 spans 14 residues. The V gene lost 4 bases and the J gene lost 0 bases, with 10 bases spanning the gap. Here the CDR3 reads CSVATDYSGNTIYF. In DNA, the CDR3 is TGCAGCGTTGCAACGGACTACTCTGGAAACACCATATATTTT.

The chain employs TRBV28 and TRBJ2-1; the D gene is possibly TRBD2 (6 bases). The CDR3 has 10 residues. The V gene lost 8 bases and the J gene lost 10 bases, with 9 bases spanning the gap. Germline V gives CDR1 MDHEN, CDR2 SYDVKM. The chain's CDR3 is CASSGVEQFF. In nucleotides, the CDR3 is TGTGCCAGCTCGGGGGTGGAGCAGTTCTTC.

This clonotype was recorded many times. This chain links TRBV7-8 with TRBJ1-5, with 9 bases fitting TRBD1. With V trimmed by 1 base and J by 7 bases, 11 bases remained unmatched. The V gene's germline CDR1 is SGHVS and CDR2 FQNEAQ. The CDR3 consists of 17 residues. The DNA for the CDR3 is TGTGCCAGCAGCTTAGACACGGGACAGGGAGATAGACAGCCCCAGCATTTT. It codes for CASSLDTGQGDRQPQHF. The full variable domain, its missing parts supplied by reference TRBV7-8 and TRBJ1-5, is GAGVSQSPRYKVAKRGQDVALRCDPISGHVSLFWYQQALGQGPEFLTYFQNEAQLDKSGLPSDRFFAERPEGSVSTLKIQRTQQEDSAVYLCASSLDTGQGDRQPQHFGDGTRLSIL.

The gene calls are TRBV10-3 and TRBJ2-2; TRBD1 might be the D (6 bases). CDR3 length: 13 residues. Trimming removed 10 bases from V and 1 base from J, with 10 bases in between. Germline CDR1 ENHRY, CDR2 SYGVKD. CDR3 nucleotide sequence: TGTGCCACCCTGACAGGGAACACCGGGGAGCTGTTTTTT. This sequence encodes CATLTGNTGELFF.

This clonotype was counted a few times. The CDR3 nucleotides are TGTGCCAGCAGACGGGACAGCCATAATAATTCACCCCTCCACTTT. Residues: CASRRDSHNNSPLHF. The rearrangement links TRBV12-3 or TRBV12-4 to TRBJ1-6, with TRBD1 matching 7 bases. J lost 5 bases, V lost 6 bases, and 7 bases had no gene match. The CDR3 is 15 amino acids.

In this sample, this clonotype turned up a few times. The rearrangement joins TRBV6-2 or TRBV6-3 to TRBJ2-2, with D possibly called TRBD1 or TRBD2 (6 bases each). Trimming stripped 2 bases from V and 7 bases from J, with 11 bases between. The CDR3 contains 14 residues. CDR1 and CDR2 from the germline V gene are MNHEY and SVGEGT. CDR3 bases: TGTGCCAGCAGTTACCGGGGGCAGGGCGGGGAGCTGTTTTTT. It codes for CASSYRGQGGELFF.

In its sample, this clonotype was seen many times. This chain connects TRBV29-1 to TRBJ2-3; maybe TRBD2 (6 bases). Germline CDR1 and CDR2: SQVTM and ANQGSEA. The V end lost 4 bases, the J end lost 7 bases, and 15 bases lay between the germline ends. CDR3 length equals 13 residues. DNA of the CDR3: TGCAGCGTTGCGGGGGTTCTCACGAATACGCAGTATTTT. Its protein product is CSVAGVLTNTQYF.

This clonotype showed up many times. The chain combines TRBV9 with TRBJ2-1, with 12 bases aligning to TRBD2. V lost 3 bases and J lost 5; bases outside the gene matches: 3. CDR3 length: 15 amino acids. Germline CDR1 reads SGDLS; CDR2 reads YYNGEE. The CDR3, as DNA: TGTGCCAGCAGCGGCCGGACTAGCGGGAACAATGAGCAGTTCTTC. This codes for CASSGRTSGNNEQFF.

This clonotype was seen at least ten times. This chain connects TRBV7-9 to TRBJ2-4; no definite D call. The CDR3 runs 14 residues. V lost 5 bases and J 7 bases, leaving 15 bases between the germline ends. Germline-derived CDR1 and CDR2 are SEHNR and FQNEAQ (reference sequence). CDR3 DNA sequence: TGTGCCAGCAGCCGTCCAGAGAGTGGGAACATTCAGTACTTC. Its translation: CASSRPESGNIQYF.

This clonotype turned up a few times. This sequence joins TRBV4-1 and TRBJ2-1; 8 bases are shared with TRBD2. The germline V gene has CDR1 MGHRA and CDR2 YSYEKL. The CDR3 covers 15 residues. Germline trimming cut 3 bases from V and 6 bases from J; bases unmatched to any gene: 7. The CDR3 DNA sequence: TGCGCCAGCAGCCAGGCGGGACTAGGGCGCAATGAGCAGTTCTTC. It translates to CASSQAGLGRNEQFF.

This clonotype occurred many times. This sequence joins TRBV5-1 and TRBJ1-1; tentatively, D is TRBD1 (5 bases). Trimming took 3 bases from V and 7 from J, leaving 25 bases between them. Germline CDR1 and CDR2: SGHRS and YFSETQ. This CDR3 has 17 amino acids. CDR3 in DNA: TGCGCCAGCAGCTCACTCGCACCGATGACAGCGAGCGGTGAAGCTTTCTTT. Protein product: CASSSLAPMTASGEAFF. The whole variable domain, remainder taken from reference TRBV5-1 and TRBJ1-1, is KAGVTQTPRYLIKTRGQQVTLSCSPISGHRSVSWYQQTPGQGLQFLFEYFSETQRNKGNFPGRFSGRQFSNSRSEMNVSTLELGDSALYLCASSSLAPMTASGEAFFGQGTRLTVV.

Concerning this clonotype: A much larger clone differs from this one at a single base, so this may be a read error. The conserved phenylalanine or tryptophan is not found at the CDR3 terminus, so this likely reflects a read error. This chain joins TRBV25-1 and TRBJ1-2; D not certain. The CDR3 runs to 13 residues. The V gene's germline CDR1 is MGHDK and CDR2 SYGVNS. The germline V and J ends were trimmed by 1 base and 6 bases, with 9 bases remaining between them. CDR3 sequence reads: CASSESGTDGYTS. The CDR3 DNA sequence: TGTGCCAGCAGTGAATCGGGAACTGATGGCTACACCTCC.

The sample holds a few counts of this clonotype. The V gene is TRBV5-6, the J gene TRBJ1-1; no clear D gene. V was shortened by 4 bases and J by 1 base, with 8 bases between the two germline ends. Germline lookup yields CDR1 SGHDT and CDR2 YYEEEE. This CDR3 region has 13 residues. CDR3 in amino acids: CASSMGANTEAFF. In nucleotides, the CDR3 is TGTGCCAGCAGCATGGGCGCGAACACTGAAGCTTTCTTT.

This clonotype was seen ten or more times. The V gene is TRBV4-2, the J gene TRBJ2-7; no firm D call. Trimming cost V 2 bases and J 6 bases, with 11 bases left between them. CDR3 length: 13 residues. Per germline, CDR1 LGHNA and CDR2 YNFKEQ. CDR3: CASSQPGTPEQYF. As DNA, the CDR3 is TGTGCCAGCAGCCAACCCGGCACCCCCGAGCAGTACTTC.

The V and J genes are TRBV20-1 and TRBJ2-3, with a tentative D call TRBD2 (5 bases). V lost 6 bases to trimming and J lost 2 bases, with 12 bases between them. Looked up from germline, CDR1 is DFQATT and CDR2 is SNEGSKA (reference sequence). This CDR3 has 13 amino acids. DNA for the CDR3: TGCAGTGCGTCTAAGCGGAACACAGATACGCAGTATTTT. It yields the protein CSASKRNTDTQYF.

This sequence joins TRBV18 and TRBJ2-3; the D is unclear. The V end was cut by 4 bases, the J end by 2 bases, with 16 bases between. There are 16 residues in the CDR3. CDR1 and CDR2 from the germline V gene are KGHSH and LQKENI. The CDR3 loop reads CASSLTPSLITDTQYF. Here the CDR3 DNA reads TGTGCCAGCTCACTTACCCCCAGCCTTATCACAGATACGCAGTATTTT. Supplemented by reference TRBV18 and TRBJ2-3, the full variable domain reads NAGVMQNPRHLVRRRGQEARLRCSPMKGHSHVYWYRQLPEEGLKFMVYLQKENIIDESGMPKERFSAEFPKEGPSILRIQQVVRGDSAAYFCASSLTPSLITDTQYFGPGTRLTVL.

The genes are TRBV20-1 and TRBJ1-6, with unresolved D. Between the trimmed V and J ends, which lost 1 base and 1 base, there was a span of 8 bases. This CDR3 spans 15 amino acids. CDR1 and CDR2 (germline): DFQATT, SNEGSKA (reference sequence). CDR3 loop: CSARAAGSYNSPLHF. The CDR3 bases are TGCAGTGCTAGAGCGGCGGGTTCCTATAATTCACCCCTCCACTTT.

This clonotype was counted many times. This chain links TRBV28 with TRBJ1-5, with D uncertain. The V gene's germline CDR1 is MDHEN and CDR2 SYDVKM. The CDR3 contains 15 residues. Deletions cut 5 bases from V and 6 bases from J, with 17 bases between. CDR3: CASSPDGVLGQPQHF. CDR3 sequence (DNA): TGTGCCAGCAGTCCAGACGGTGTGCTGGGTCAGCCCCAGCATTTT.